The 5 T cell receptor beta chains in this list originate from one sample, sequenced in a study of T cell responses to AZD1222 COVID-19 vaccine. TCRdb's copy holds only in-frame clones and misses some; the assay was immunoSEQ multiplex PCR. This sample has roughly 80,000 clones, with around nine tenths found just once. Sequenced material: peripheral blood, taken on day 0 of MenACWY control vaccination. These receptors originate from an adult in good health.

This clone was seen only a few times. The chain combines TRBV25-1 with TRBJ1-2; no definite D call. This CDR3 has 14 residues. Germline V lookup: CDR1 MGHDK, CDR2 SYGVNS. Trimming pared 7 bases from V and 8 bases from J, leaving 20 bases between. In DNA, the CDR3 is TGTGCCAGCACCATCGGCCGCCCCGGGTCCGGCTACACCTTC. Translation gives CASTIGRPGSGYTF.

The chain carries TRBV9 and TRBJ2-1; D possibly corresponds to TRBD2 (6 bases). Germline V gene lookup returns CDR1 SGDLS and CDR2 YYNGEE. V shed 0 bases and J shed 10 bases, with 8 bases lying between them. The CDR3 loop spans 12 amino acids. The CDR3 DNA is TGTGCCAGCAGCGTAGCTGGGAGGGAGCAGTTCTTC. Translated, it gives CASSVAGREQFF.

The rearrangement joins TRBV6-5 to TRBJ1-2, with a weak D call TRBD1 (6 bases). Per the germline V gene, CDR1 is MNHEY and CDR2 is SVGAGI. V was clipped by 4 bases and J by 4 bases, with 16 bases between them. This CDR3 comprises 15 residues. DNA for the CDR3: TGTGCCAGCAGTTTACTGGACAGTCCCCTCTATGGCTACACCTTC. It specifies CASSLLDSPLYGYTF.

The CDR3 reads CASSQSRTVSSYEQYF. The CDR3 DNA sequence: TGTGCCAGCAGCCAATCTCGGACGGTCAGCTCCTACGAGCAGTACTTC. The chain has TRBV3-1 (or the pseudogene TRBV3-2) and TRBJ2-7, with D uncertain. Trimming took off 2 bases at V and 0 bases at J, with 14 bases between the two ends. This CDR3 contains 16 residues. CDR1 LGHDT and CDR2 YNNKEL come from the germline V gene (reference sequence).

The chain carries TRBV7-2 and TRBJ2-7; D is unclear. This CDR3 region has 11 residues. Germline values: CDR1 SGHTA, CDR2 FQGNSA. V lost 6 bases and J lost 0, with 3 bases in between. The CDR3: CASRTSYEQYF. CDR3 coding DNA: TGTGCCAGCAGAACCTCCTACGAGCAGTACTTC.